One and the same sample provided the 5 T cell receptor beta chains below, sequenced in a study of T cell responses to AZD1222 COVID-19 vaccine. The repertoire was sequenced with immunoSEQ multiplex PCR; TCRdb's copy has only in-frame clones and lacks some. The profile shows about 150,000 clones, roughly 88% of them singletons. The material was peripheral blood, obtained 28 days after the second AZD1222 dose. The receptor source for this set is an adult who received the AZD1222 COVID-19 vaccine.

V is TRBV10-3 and J is TRBJ2-3, with D perhaps being TRBD1 or TRBD2 (5 bases each). Germline V CDR1 and CDR2: ENHRY, SYGVKD. The ends were cut back, 10 bases at V and 2 bases at J, with 16 bases in the middle. There are 14 residues in the CDR3. Written as DNA, the CDR3 is TGTGCCACCCGAGGGGAGCGGAACACAGATACGCAGTATTTT. This encodes CATRGERNTDTQYF.

This chain links TRBV12-3 or TRBV12-4 with TRBJ1-1; D ambiguous. This CDR3 is 12 amino acids long. Trimming pared 7 bases from V and 5 bases from J, leaving 11 bases between. CDR3 sequence reads: CASKFGRTEAFF. Written as DNA, the CDR3 is TGTGCCAGCAAATTTGGGCGAACTGAAGCTTTCTTT.

The chain is built from TRBV5-1 and TRBJ2-3; 8 bases map to TRBD2. Losses at the gene ends were 4 bases for V and 2 bases for J; bases not matched to a gene: 6. The CDR3 contains 15 residues. From germline, CDR1 is SGHRS and CDR2 YFSETQ. CDR3 nucleotide sequence: TGCGCCAGCAGCACCGGACTAGCCACCACAGATACGCAGTATTTT. Translated, it gives CASSTGLATTDTQYF.

The rearrangement joins TRBV5-1 to TRBJ2-4; tentative D call: TRBD2 (6 bases). CDR3 size: 14 residues. The V gene lost 0 bases and the J gene lost 5 bases, with 9 bases spanning the gap. Germline CDR1 is SGHRS and CDR2 is YFSETQ. CDR3 sequence: CASSLAGTQNIQYF. The DNA of the CDR3 is TGCGCCAGCAGCTTGGCCGGGACTCAAAACATTCAGTACTTC.

The chain combines TRBV19 with TRBJ1-1, with 8 nucleotides matching TRBD1. The CDR3 spans 14 residues. J was trimmed by 4 bases and V by 3 bases; bases with no gene match: 4. The V gene's germline CDR1 is LNHDA and CDR2 SQIVND (reference sequence). As DNA, the CDR3 is TGTGCCAGTAGTATCAACAGGGGGGGCACTGAAGCTTTCTTT. It is translated as CASSINRGGTEAFF. Drawing the rest from reference TRBV19 and TRBJ1-1, the complete variable domain is DGGITQSPKYLFRKEGQNVTLSCEQNLNHDAMYWYRQDPGQGLRLIYYSQIVNDFQKGDIAEGYSVSREKKESFPLTVTSAQKNPTAFYLCASSINRGGTEAFFGQGTRLTVV.